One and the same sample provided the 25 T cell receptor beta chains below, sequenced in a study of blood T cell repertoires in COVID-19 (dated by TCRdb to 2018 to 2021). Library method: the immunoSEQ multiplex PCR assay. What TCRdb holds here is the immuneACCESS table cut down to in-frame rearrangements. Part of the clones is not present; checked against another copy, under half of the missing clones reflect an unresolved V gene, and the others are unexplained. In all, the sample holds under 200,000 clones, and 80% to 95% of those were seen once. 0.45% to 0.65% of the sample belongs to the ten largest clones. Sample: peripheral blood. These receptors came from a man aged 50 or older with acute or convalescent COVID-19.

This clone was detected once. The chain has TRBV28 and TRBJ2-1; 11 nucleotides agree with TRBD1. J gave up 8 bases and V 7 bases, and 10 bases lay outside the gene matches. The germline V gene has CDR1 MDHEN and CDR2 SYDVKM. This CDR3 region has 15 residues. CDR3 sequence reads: CASTPGQGAQDEQFF. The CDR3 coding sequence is TGTGCCAGCACTCCCGGACAGGGGGCGCAGGATGAGCAGTTCTTC.

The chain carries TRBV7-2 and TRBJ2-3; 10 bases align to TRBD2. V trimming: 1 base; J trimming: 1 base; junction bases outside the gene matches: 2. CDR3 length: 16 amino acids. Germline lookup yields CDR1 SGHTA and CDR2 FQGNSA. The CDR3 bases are TGTGCCAGCAGCTTAGACAGCGGGAGGGGCACAGATACGCAGTATTTT. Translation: CASSLDSGRGTDTQYF.

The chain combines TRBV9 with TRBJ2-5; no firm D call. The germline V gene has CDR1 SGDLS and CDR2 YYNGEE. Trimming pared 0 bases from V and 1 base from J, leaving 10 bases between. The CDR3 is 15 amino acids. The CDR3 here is CASSVGLQLQETQYF. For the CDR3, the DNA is TGTGCCAGCAGCGTAGGATTACAGCTCCAAGAGACCCAGTACTTC.

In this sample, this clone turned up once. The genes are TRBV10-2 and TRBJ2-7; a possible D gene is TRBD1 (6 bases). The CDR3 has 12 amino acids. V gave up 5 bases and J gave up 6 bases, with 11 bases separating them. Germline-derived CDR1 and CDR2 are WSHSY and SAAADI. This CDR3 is CASSSTGLEQYF. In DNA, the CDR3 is TGCGCCAGCAGTTCAACAGGGCTCGAGCAGTACTTC.

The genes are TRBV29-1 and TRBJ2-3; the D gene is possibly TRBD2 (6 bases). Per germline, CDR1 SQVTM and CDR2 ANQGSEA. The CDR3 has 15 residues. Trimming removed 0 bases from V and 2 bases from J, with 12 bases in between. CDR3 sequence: CSVEDPLAPTDTQYF. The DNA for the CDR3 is TGCAGCGTTGAAGATCCGCTAGCGCCCACAGATACGCAGTATTTT.

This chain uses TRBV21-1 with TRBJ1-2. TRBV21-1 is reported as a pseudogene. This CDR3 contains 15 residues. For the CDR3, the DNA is TGTGCCAGCAGCAAAGAGCAATTAGGAGACTATGGCTACACCTTC. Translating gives CASSKEQLGDYGYTF.

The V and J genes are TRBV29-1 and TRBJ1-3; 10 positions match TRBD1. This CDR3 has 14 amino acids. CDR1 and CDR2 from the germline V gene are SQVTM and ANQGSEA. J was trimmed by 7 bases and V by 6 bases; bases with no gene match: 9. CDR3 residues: CSVVDRQGANTIYF. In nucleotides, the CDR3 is TGCAGCGTAGTCGATCGACAGGGGGCGAACACCATATATTTT.

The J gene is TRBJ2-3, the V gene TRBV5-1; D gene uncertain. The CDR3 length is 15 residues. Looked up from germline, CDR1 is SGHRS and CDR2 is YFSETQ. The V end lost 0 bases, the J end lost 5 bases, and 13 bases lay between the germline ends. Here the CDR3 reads CASSLVSPRLDTQYF. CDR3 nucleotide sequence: TGCGCCAGCAGCTTGGTGTCCCCTAGGTTAGATACGCAGTATTTT.

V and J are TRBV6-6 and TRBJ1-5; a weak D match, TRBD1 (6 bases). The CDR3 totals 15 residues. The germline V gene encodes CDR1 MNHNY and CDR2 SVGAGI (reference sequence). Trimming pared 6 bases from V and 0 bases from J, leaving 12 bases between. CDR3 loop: CASRDGQTSNQPQHF. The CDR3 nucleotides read TGTGCCAGCAGAGATGGACAGACTAGCAATCAGCCCCAGCATTTT.

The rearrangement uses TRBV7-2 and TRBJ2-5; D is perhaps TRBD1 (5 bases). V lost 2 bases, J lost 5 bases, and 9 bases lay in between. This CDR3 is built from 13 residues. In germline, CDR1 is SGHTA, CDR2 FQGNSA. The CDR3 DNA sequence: TGTGCCAGCAGCTTAAAGTCAGGGGAGACCCAGTACTTC. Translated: CASSLKSGETQYF.

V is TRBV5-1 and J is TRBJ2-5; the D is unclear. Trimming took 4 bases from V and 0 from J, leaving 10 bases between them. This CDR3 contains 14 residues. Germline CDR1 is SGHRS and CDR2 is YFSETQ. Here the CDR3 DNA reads TGCGCCAGCAGCCGGAATCGGGACCAAGAGACCCAGTACTTC. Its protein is CASSRNRDQETQYF.

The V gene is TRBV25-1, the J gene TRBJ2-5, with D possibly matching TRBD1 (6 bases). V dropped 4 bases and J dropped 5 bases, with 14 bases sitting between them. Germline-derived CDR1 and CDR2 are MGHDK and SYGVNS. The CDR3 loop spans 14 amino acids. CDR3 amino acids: CASSGGLHLETQYF. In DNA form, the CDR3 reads TGTGCCAGCAGTGGGGGGCTACATTTGGAGACCCAGTACTTC.

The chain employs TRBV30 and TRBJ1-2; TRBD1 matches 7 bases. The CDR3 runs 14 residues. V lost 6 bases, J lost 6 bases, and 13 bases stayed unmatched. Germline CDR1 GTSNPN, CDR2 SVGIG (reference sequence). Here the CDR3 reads CACTRVNRGNGYTF. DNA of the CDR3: TGTGCCTGTACTAGGGTGAACAGGGGAAATGGCTACACCTTC.

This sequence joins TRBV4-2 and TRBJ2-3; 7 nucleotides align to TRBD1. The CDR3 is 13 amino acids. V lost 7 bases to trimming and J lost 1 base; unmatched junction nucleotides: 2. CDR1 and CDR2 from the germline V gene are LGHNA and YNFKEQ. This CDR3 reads CASTGQRTDTQYF. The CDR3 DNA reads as TGTGCCAGCACGGGACAGCGCACAGATACGCAGTATTTT.

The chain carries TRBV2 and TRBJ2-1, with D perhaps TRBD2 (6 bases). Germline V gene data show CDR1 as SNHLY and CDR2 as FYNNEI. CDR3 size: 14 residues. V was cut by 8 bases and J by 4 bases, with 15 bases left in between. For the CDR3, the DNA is TGTGCCAGCCGGGGGAGTCGACGTTACAATGAGCAGTTCTTC. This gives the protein CASRGSRRYNEQFF.

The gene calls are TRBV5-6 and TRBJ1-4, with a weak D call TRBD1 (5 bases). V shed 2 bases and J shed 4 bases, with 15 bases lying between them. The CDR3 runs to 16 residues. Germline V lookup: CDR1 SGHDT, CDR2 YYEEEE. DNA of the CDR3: TGTGCCAGCAGCTTATTCGCGGGGCAGATTAATGAAAAACTGTTTTTT. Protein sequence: CASSLFAGQINEKLFF. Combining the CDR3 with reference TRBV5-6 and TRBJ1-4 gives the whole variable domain DAGVTQSPTHLIKTRGQQVTLRCSPKSGHDTVSWYQQALGQGPQFIFQYYEEEERQRGNFPDRFSGHQFPNYSSELNVNALLLGDSALYLCASSLFAGQINEKLFFGSGTQLSVL.

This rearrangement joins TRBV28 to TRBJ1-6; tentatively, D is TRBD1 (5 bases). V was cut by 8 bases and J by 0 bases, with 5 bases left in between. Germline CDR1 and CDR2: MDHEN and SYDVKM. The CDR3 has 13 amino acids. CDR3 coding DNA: TGTGCCAGCCAGGGCTCCTATAATTCACCCCTCCACTTT. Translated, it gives CASQGSYNSPLHF.

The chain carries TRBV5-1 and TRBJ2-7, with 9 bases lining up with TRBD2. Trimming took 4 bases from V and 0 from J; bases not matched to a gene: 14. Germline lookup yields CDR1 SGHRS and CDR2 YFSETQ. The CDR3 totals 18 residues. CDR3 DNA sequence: TGCGCCAGCAGCGTATCTCCGAGACTAGCGGAGATCTCCTACGAGCAGTACTTC. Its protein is CASSVSPRLAEISYEQYF.

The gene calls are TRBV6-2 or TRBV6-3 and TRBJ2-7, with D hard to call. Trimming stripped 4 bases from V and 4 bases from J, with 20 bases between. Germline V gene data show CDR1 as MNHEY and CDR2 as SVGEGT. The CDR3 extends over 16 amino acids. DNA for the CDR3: TGTGCCAGCAGTTCCTCCCTCCTCCTCTACCAATACGAGCAGTACTTC. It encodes CASSSSLLLYQYEQYF.

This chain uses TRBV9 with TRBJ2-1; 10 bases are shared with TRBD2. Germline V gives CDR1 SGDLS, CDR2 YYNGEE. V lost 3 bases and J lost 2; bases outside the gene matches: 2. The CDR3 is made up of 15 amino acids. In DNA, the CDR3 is TGTGCCAGCAGCGAACTAGCGGGAACCTACAATGAGCAGTTCTTC. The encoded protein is CASSELAGTYNEQFF.

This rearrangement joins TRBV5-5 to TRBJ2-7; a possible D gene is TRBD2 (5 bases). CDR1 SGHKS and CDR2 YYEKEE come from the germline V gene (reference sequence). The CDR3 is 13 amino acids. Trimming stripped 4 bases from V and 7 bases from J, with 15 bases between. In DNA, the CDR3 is TGTGCCAGCAGCCTAGGGCCCCCGGGGGAGCAGTACGTC. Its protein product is CASSLGPPGEQYV.

This CDR3 is CASSRQGPSYNSPLHF. The CDR3 DNA reads TGTGCCAGCAGTCGACAGGGGCCCTCCTATAATTCACCCCTCCACTTT. This rearrangement joins TRBV28 to TRBJ1-6, with 8 nucleotides matching TRBD1. Trimming removed 5 bases from V and 0 bases from J; junction bases left unmatched: 3. Germline V gives CDR1 MDHEN, CDR2 SYDVKM. The CDR3 sequence is 16 residues long.

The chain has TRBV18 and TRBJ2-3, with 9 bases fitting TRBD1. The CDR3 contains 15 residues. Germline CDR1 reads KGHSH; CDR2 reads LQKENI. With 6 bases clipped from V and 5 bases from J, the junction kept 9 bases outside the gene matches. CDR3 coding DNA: TGTGCCAGCTCGTACGGGACAGGGAGAGTAGATACGCAGTATTTT. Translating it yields CASSYGTGRVDTQYF. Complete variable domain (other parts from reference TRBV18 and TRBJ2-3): NAGVMQNPRHLVRRRGQEARLRCSPMKGHSHVYWYRQLPEEGLKFMVYLQKENIIDESGMPKERFSAEFPKEGPSILRIQQVVRGDSAAYFCASSYGTGRVDTQYFGPGTRLTVL.

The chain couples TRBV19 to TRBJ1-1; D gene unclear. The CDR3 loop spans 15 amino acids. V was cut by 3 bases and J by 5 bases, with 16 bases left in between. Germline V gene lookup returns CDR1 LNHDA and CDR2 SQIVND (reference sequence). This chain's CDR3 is CASSIEEGRETEAFF. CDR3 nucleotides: TGTGCCAGTAGTATTGAGGAGGGAAGAGAGACTGAAGCTTTCTTT.

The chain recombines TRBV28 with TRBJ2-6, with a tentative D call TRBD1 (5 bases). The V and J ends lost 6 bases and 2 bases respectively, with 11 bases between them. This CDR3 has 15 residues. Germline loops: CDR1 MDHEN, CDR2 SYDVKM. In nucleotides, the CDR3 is TGTGCCAGCAGCCCCTCAGGGACTGGGGCCAACGTCCTGACTTTC. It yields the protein CASSPSGTGANVLTF.